The clone carrying this TCR beta chain appeared a few times. Amplification used 60 Vbeta primers and 13 Jbeta primers. Only in-frame clones appear in the TCRdb table, and some are missing; sequencing was by immunoSEQ multiplex PCR. The data contain roughly 110,000 clones, roughly 82% of them singletons. CDR3 length: 14 residues. CDR1 SEHNR and CDR2 FQNEAQ come from the germline V gene (reference sequence). Trimming removed 5 bases at V and 3 bases at J, with 14 bases between. The data were obtained in a study of cytomegalovirus exposure and HLA in healthy donors. The overall study: From approximately 170 million T cells, an earlier analysis saw 90 million to 130 million unique TCR beta sequences.

This TCR was sampled from a male donor in good health and CMV-seropositive. The chain has TRBV7-9 and TRBJ2-7; tentative D call: TRBD1 (6 bases). What was sequenced was PBMCs. The CDR3 here is CASSPLQGYYEQYF. In nucleotides, the CDR3 is TGTGCCAGCAGCCCGCTCCAGGGGTACTACGAGCAGTACTTC.